The 11 T cell receptor beta chains given below trace back to one sample, sequenced in a study of T cell responses to AZD1222 COVID-19 vaccine. Method: immunoSEQ multiplex PCR; TCRdb's copy keeps in-frame clones and lacks some. The repertoire includes about 160,000 clones, roughly nine tenths of them detected once, and under 2.5% sits in the top ten. The sample here was peripheral blood, taken on day 0 of AZD1222 vaccination. Receptors originate from an adult in good health.

The V gene is TRBV6-5, the J gene TRBJ1-6; D is perhaps TRBD1 (5 bases). Looked up from germline, CDR1 is MNHEY and CDR2 is SVGAGI. V dropped 2 bases and J dropped 7 bases, with 15 bases sitting between them. This CDR3 has 16 amino acids. In DNA form, the CDR3 reads TGTGCCAGCAGTTACGGCAGGGCGAAAAGGAATTCACCCCTCCACTTT. Translation gives CASSYGRAKRNSPLHF.

This chain links TRBV3-1 (or the pseudogene TRBV3-2) with TRBJ2-7; D may be TRBD1 (6 bases). The germline CDR1 and CDR2 sequences are LGHDT and YNNKEL (reference sequence). The V and J ends lost 0 bases and 3 bases respectively, with 9 bases between them. The CDR3 spans 14 residues. The chain's CDR3 is CASSQEGTSYEQYF. CDR3 coding DNA: TGTGCCAGCAGCCAAGAAGGGACAAGCTACGAGCAGTACTTC.

Many counts were recorded for this clone. The rearrangement joins TRBV4-2 to TRBJ2-1; 11 bases map to TRBD2. With V trimmed by 1 base and J by 9 bases, 2 bases remained unmatched. CDR3 length equals 14 residues. CDR1 LGHNA and CDR2 YNFKEQ come from the germline V gene. The CDR3 loop reads CASSQGLAGGEQFF. Written as DNA, the CDR3 is TGTGCCAGCAGCCAAGGTCTAGCGGGAGGTGAGCAGTTCTTC.

The chain links TRBV5-4 to TRBJ2-5; TRBD2 agrees at 12 bases. This CDR3 contains 16 residues. CDR1 is SGHNT, CDR2 YYREEE, per germline (reference sequence). V shed 4 bases and J 4 bases; nucleotides not matched to a gene: 8. The CDR3 bases are TGTGCCAGCAGCGGCTCTAGCGGGAGGGCCGGAGAGACCCAGTACTTC. It is translated as CASSGSSGRAGETQYF.

The CDR3 spells CASSLGTASGANVLTF. Written as DNA, the CDR3 is TGTGCCAGCAGCCTCGGGACAGCCTCTGGGGCCAACGTCCTGACTTTC. The V and J genes are TRBV3-1 (or the pseudogene TRBV3-2) and TRBJ2-6, with 7 positions matching TRBD1. CDR3 length: 16 amino acids. The germline CDR1 and CDR2 sequences are LGHDT and YNNKEL (reference sequence). V dropped 4 bases and J dropped 0; count of bases not matched to a gene: 3.

V is TRBV20-1 and J is TRBJ2-7; D uncertain. Germline lookup yields CDR1 DFQATT and CDR2 SNEGSKA (reference sequence). The V end lost 3 bases, the J end lost 3 bases, and 15 bases lay between the germline ends. This CDR3 contains 14 residues. CDR3 sequence reads: CSASSLGIIYEQYF. The CDR3 coding sequence is TGCAGTGCTAGTTCTCTGGGTATTATCTACGAGCAGTACTTC.

This chain connects TRBV14 to TRBJ1-1; 7 positions match TRBD1. Germline CDR1 and CDR2: SGHDN and FVKESK. Trimming took 4 bases from V and 7 from J; bases not matched to a gene: 15. This CDR3 has 16 residues. CDR3 DNA: TGTGCCAGCAGCCCATATCCGACAGGGTCGTACTTTGAAGCTTTCTTT. Its protein is CASSPYPTGSYFEAFF.

The chain uses TRBV5-4 and TRBJ1-3, with D possibly being TRBD1 (6 bases). The CDR3 totals 17 residues. Germline-derived CDR1 and CDR2 are SGHNT and YYREEE (reference sequence). The ends were cut back, 0 bases at V and 0 bases at J, with 13 bases in the middle. The CDR3 sequence: CASSLDLGAPSGNTIYF. The CDR3 coding sequence is TGTGCCAGCAGCTTGGACCTGGGGGCCCCCTCTGGAAACACCATATATTTT.

The rearrangement links TRBV7-8 to TRBJ1-5, with D possibly TRBD1 on 5 matching bases. V was clipped by 1 base and J by 3 bases, with 13 bases between them. This CDR3 comprises 16 residues. Germline loops: CDR1 SGHVS, CDR2 FQNEAQ. This CDR3 is CASSLDSGTINQPQHF. The CDR3 nucleotides read TGTGCCAGCAGCTTAGATAGCGGGACCATCAATCAGCCCCAGCATTTT. The whole variable domain, filled in from reference TRBV7-8 and TRBJ1-5, reads GAGVSQSPRYKVAKRGQDVALRCDPISGHVSLFWYQQALGQGPEFLTYFQNEAQLDKSGLPSDRFFAERPEGSVSTLKIQRTQQEDSAVYLCASSLDSGTINQPQHFGDGTRLSIL.

The chain combines TRBV9 with TRBJ2-1, with 8 positions matching TRBD2. V lost 0 bases, J lost 8 bases, and 19 bases stayed unmatched. The CDR3 sequence is 19 residues long. The germline V gene encodes CDR1 SGDLS and CDR2 YYNGEE. DNA for the CDR3: TGTGCCAGCAGCGTAGAGGACGGGGGGGCCGAGTCGTCGAACGATGAGCAGTTCTTC. It encodes CASSVEDGGAESSNDEQFF.

The rearrangement joins TRBV7-9 to TRBJ1-5; 11 bases are a match to TRBD1. J was trimmed by 5 bases and V by 5 bases; bases with no gene match: 2. The CDR3 is made up of 14 amino acids. From germline, CDR1 is SEHNR and CDR2 FQNEAQ (reference sequence). CDR3 region: CASSRGQGDQPQHF. The CDR3 DNA sequence: TGTGCCAGCAGCCGGGGACAGGGGGATCAGCCCCAGCATTTT.